The TCR beta chain described here comes from a study of blood T cell repertoires in COVID-19. The wider study: Nucleic acid was either cDNA or gDNA, and it came from T cells, B-cell-depleted T cells, or PBMCs.

In the authors' methods: It was from reference gene primer amplification that nucleated cell counts were estimated. Sequencing used immunoSEQ multiplex PCR; TCRdb keeps in-frame clones, though not all of them. The D gene and trimming were derived from the DNA, and the V and J assignments and clone size from that table. The table includes over 450,000 clones, 85% to 90% detected once. Germline assignment: CDR1 DFQATT and CDR2 SNEGSKA (reference sequence). Trimming took 3 bases from V and 2 from J, leaving 13 bases between them. This CDR3 spans 14 amino acids. Patients at the Seattle site were enrolled during active infection and followed longitudinally.

This clonotype was sampled from a woman between 50 and 59 years old with COVID-19, enrolled during active disease. J is TRBJ2-5 and V is TRBV20-1; D may be TRBD1 (7 bases). The sample taken for sequencing was peripheral blood. For the CDR3, the DNA is TGCAGTGCTAGTGGAGGGGGCCGGCAAGAGACCCAGTACTTC. This sequence encodes CSASGGGRQETQYF.